This is a list of T cell receptor beta chains from one sample in a study of T cell responses to AZD1222 COVID-19 vaccine. Sequenced by immunoSEQ multiplex PCR; TCRdb stores in-frame clones only, minus some. This table holds around 160,000 clones, under 95% found once. The sample consisted of peripheral blood, taken on day 0 of AZD1222 vaccination. These receptors were taken from an adult in good health. CDR3s leave out the opening cysteine and the closing phenylalanine or tryptophan. The order of the fields is clone size, V gene, J gene, CDR3 protein. Some rows have no size entry. The others give once, few or many, or a class for an expanded clone.

abundance: once
v_gene: TRBV27
j_gene: TRBJ1-6
CDR3aa: ASSLSSGVTSPLH

abundance: once
v_gene: TRBV27
j_gene: TRBJ1-6
CDR3aa: ASSGTGPNSPLH

abundance: .
v_gene: TRBV6-5
j_gene: TRBJ1-1
CDR3aa: ASSYTGLNTEAF

abundance: .
v_gene: TRBV29-1
j_gene: TRBJ2-1
CDR3aa: SVRMTEQF

abundance: few
v_gene: TRBV4-1
j_gene: TRBJ2-7
CDR3aa: ASSPTGLYEQY

abundance: .
v_gene: TRBV4-3
j_gene: TRBJ1-1
CDR3aa: ASSQVDGLNTEAF

abundance: .
v_gene: TRBV19
j_gene: TRBJ1-2
CDR3aa: ASSSGRYGYT

abundance: few
v_gene: TRBV15
j_gene: TRBJ2-1
CDR3aa: ATSMGQEGGNEQF

abundance: .
v_gene: TRBV3-1/TRBV3-2
j_gene: TRBJ1-3
CDR3aa: ASSQQGGTIY

abundance: .
v_gene: TRBV18
j_gene: TRBJ2-1
CDR3aa: ASSDETGEQF

abundance: .
v_gene: TRBV3-1/TRBV3-2
j_gene: TRBJ1-1
CDR3aa: ASSQSGTSRSEAF

abundance: .
v_gene: TRBV7-2
j_gene: TRBJ2-7
CDR3aa: ASSSLLLPSLAYEQY

abundance: .
v_gene: TRBV5-1
j_gene: TRBJ2-7
CDR3aa: ASSLARTSGAYYEQY

abundance: .
v_gene: TRBV2
j_gene: TRBJ1-3
CDR3aa: ASSEGGQVIGNTIY

abundance: .
v_gene: TRBV9
j_gene: TRBJ1-2
CDR3aa: ASSAFGTGPDYGYT

abundance: .
v_gene: TRBV20-1
j_gene: TRBJ2-3
CDR3aa: SASGSSGYTDTQY

abundance: once
v_gene: TRBV7-3
j_gene: TRBJ2-3
CDR3aa: ASSLVPFSTDTQY

abundance: .
v_gene: TRBV9
j_gene: TRBJ2-7
CDR3aa: ASSASNPGPQGYEQY

abundance: .
v_gene: TRBV9
j_gene: TRBJ2-7
CDR3aa: ASSVGVAGGSYEQY

abundance: .
v_gene: TRBV18
j_gene: TRBJ2-5
CDR3aa: ASSPPSSRRETQY

abundance: .
v_gene: TRBV11-2
j_gene: TRBJ2-1
CDR3aa: ASSPREGSGSYEQF

abundance: .
v_gene: TRBV9
j_gene: TRBJ2-5
CDR3aa: ASSSGLAGVGGTQY

abundance: .
v_gene: TRBV7-9
j_gene: TRBJ2-7
CDR3aa: ASSPSRLGGHEQY

abundance: .
v_gene: TRBV4-3
j_gene: TRBJ2-2
CDR3aa: ASSYRTGGAGELF

abundance: .
v_gene: TRBV4-2
j_gene: TRBJ1-5
CDR3aa: ASSQDSNQPQH